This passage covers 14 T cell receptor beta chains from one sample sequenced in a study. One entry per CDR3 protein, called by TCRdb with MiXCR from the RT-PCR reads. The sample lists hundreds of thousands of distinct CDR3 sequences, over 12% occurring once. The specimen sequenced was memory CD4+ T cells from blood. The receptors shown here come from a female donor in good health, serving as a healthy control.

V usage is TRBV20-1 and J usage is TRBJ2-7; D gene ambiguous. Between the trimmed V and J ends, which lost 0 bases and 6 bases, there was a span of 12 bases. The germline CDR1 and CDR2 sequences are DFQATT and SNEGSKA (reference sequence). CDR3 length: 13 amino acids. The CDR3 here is CSARDTPLSEQYF. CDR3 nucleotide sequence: TGCAGTGCTAGAGATACCCCGTTGAGCGAGCAGTACTTC.

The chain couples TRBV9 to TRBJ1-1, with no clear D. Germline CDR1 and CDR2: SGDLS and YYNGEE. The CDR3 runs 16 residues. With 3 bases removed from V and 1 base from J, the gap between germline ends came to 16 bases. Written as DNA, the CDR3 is TGTGCCAGCAGCGCAACGTCGGGGTTGGGGAACACTGAAGCTTTCTTT. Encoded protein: CASSATSGLGNTEAFF.

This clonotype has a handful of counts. This chain's CDR3 is CASDRGPGSEPQHF. The CDR3 bases are TGTGCTAGTGATAGGGGCCCCGGGTCAGAGCCCCAGCATTTT. J is TRBJ1-5 and V is TRBV12-5; weak D call: TRBD1 (5 bases). Looked up from germline, CDR1 is LGHNT and CDR2 is FRNRAP. V shed 7 bases and J shed 8 bases, with 18 bases lying between them. This CDR3 comprises 14 residues.

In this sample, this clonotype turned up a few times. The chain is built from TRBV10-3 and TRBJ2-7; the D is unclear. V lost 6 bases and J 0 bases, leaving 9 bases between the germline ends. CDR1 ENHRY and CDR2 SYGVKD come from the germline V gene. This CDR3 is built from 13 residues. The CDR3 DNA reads TGTGCCATCAGACCGGACGGCTCCTACGAGCAGTACTTC. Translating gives CAIRPDGSYEQYF.

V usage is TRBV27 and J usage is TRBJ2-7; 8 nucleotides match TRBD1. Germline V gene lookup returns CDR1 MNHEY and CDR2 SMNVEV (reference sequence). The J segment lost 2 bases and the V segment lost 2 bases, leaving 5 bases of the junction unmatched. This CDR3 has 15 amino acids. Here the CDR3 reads CASSLKTGATYEQYF. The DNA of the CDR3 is TGTGCCAGCAGTTTAAAGACAGGGGCTACCTACGAGCAGTACTTC.

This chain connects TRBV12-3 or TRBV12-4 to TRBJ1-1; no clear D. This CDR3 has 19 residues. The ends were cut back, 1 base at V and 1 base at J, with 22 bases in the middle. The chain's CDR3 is CASSLVYPTQQLPNTEAFF. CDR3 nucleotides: TGTGCCAGCAGTTTAGTTTACCCTACCCAACAGCTTCCGAACACTGAAGCTTTCTTT.

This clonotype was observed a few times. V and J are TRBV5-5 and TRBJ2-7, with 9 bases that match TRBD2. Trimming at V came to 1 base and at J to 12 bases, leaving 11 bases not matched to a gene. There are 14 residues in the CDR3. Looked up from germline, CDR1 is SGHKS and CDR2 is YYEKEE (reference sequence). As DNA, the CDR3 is TGTGCCAGCAGCTTGATCACTAGCGGGTCGTCCCGGTACTTC. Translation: CASSLITSGSSRYF.

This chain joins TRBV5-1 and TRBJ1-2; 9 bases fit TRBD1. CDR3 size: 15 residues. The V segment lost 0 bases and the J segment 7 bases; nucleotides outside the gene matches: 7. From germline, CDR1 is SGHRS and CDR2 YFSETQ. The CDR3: CASSLETGGYGGYTF. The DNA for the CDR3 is TGCGCCAGCAGCTTGGAAACAGGGGGCTATGGTGGCTACACCTTC.

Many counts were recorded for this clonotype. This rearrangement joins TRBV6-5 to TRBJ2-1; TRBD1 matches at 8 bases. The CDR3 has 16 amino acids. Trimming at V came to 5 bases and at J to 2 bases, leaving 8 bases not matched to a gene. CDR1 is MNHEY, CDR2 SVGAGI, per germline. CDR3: CASSPFGQGTYNEQFF. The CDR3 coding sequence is TGTGCCAGCAGTCCTTTCGGACAGGGCACCTACAATGAGCAGTTCTTC.

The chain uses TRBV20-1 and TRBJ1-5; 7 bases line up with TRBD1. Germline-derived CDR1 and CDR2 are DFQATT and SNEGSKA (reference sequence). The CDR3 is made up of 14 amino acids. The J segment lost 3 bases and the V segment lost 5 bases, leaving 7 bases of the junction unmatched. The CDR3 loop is CSALRDSNNQPQHF. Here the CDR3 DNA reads TGCAGTGCTCTCCGGGACAGTAACAATCAGCCCCAGCATTTT.

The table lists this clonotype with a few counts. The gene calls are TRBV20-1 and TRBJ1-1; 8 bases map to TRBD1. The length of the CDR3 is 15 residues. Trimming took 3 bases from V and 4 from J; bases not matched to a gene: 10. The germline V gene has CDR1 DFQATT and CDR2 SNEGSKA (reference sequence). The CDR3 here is CSASGRRGLGTEAFF. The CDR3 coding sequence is TGCAGTGCTAGTGGGCGCAGGGGGCTGGGCACTGAAGCTTTCTTT.

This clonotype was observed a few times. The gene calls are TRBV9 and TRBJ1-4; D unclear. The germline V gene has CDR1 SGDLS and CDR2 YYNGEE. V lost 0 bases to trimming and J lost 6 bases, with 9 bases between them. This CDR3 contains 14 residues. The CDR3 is CASSVGRMDEKLFF. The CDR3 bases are TGTGCCAGCAGCGTAGGTCGGATGGATGAAAAACTGTTTTTT.

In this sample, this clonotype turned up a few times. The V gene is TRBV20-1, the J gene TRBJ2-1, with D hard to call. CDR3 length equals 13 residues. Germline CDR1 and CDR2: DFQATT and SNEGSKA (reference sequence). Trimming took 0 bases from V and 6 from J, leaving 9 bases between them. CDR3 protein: CSARDSLLNEQFF. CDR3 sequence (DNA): TGCAGTGCTAGAGATTCTCTCCTCAATGAGCAGTTCTTC.

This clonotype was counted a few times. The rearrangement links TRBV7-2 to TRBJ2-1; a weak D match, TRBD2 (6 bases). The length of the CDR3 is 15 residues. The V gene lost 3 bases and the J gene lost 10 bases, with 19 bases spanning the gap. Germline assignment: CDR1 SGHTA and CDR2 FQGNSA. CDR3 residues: CASSLIVAARGEQFF. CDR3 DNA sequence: TGTGCCAGCAGCTTGATTGTAGCGGCAAGGGGCGAGCAGTTCTTC.